This TCR beta chain appears in the sequencing data of a study of ipilimumab plus nivolumab after autologous stem cell transplantation. Germline assignment: CDR1 SGHTA and CDR2 FQGNSA. Trimming left V 4 bases short and J 0 bases short, with 16 bases between. This CDR3 contains 17 residues. Assay: immunoSEQ multiplex PCR; the TCRdb copy retains only in-frame clones and omits some. The repertoire consists of about 16,000 clones, with roughly four fifths occurring once and the leading ten covering approximately 19%. The sequence came from a male donor with diffuse large B-cell lymphoma. The sequenced sample was PBMCs, obtained in a trial of ipilimumab plus nivolumab as post-transplant consolidation. This chain links TRBV7-2 with TRBJ1-5, with D uncertain. The CDR3 loop reads CASSYHRLHNSNQPQHF. CDR3 in DNA: TGTGCCAGCAGCTACCACCGACTCCATAATAGCAATCAGCCCCAGCATTTT.